These T cell receptor beta chains were read from a single sample in a study of T-cell memory formation after mild COVID-19. TCRdb itself ran the 5' RACE reads through MiXCR, one entry per CDR3 protein. The sample has about 57,000 distinct CDR3 sequences, 9.5% to 15% seen once; the top ten hold 20% to 25%. The sequencing sample was made of PBMCs or a T cell subset sorted from them (not recorded which). These TCRs come from a man aged 18 to 30 who had mild COVID-19 (a few samples of this study predate the infection). Cell type and time point are not known. CDR3s include the opening cysteine and the closing phenylalanine or tryptophan. Fields, in order: clone size, V gene, D gene, J gene, CDR3 protein, CDR3 DNA. A D gene is named only where the DNA matches it firmly. Clone size is not always given. Where it is, it says once, few, many or a class for expanded clones.

size: NA
V: TRBV27
D: NA
J: TRBJ2-3
CDR3: CASSPRGQGKDTQYF
DNA: TGTGCCAGCAGTCCGCGGGGGCAGGGGAAAGATACGCAGTATTTT

size: few
V: TRBV6-1
D: NA
J: TRBJ1-2
CDR3: CASSEGIPYGYTF
DNA: TGTGCCAGCAGTGAAGGGATCCCCTATGGCTACACCTTC

size: NA
V: TRBV28
D: NA
J: TRBJ2-2
CDR3: CASSFFRGSGELFF
DNA: TGTGCCAGCAGTTTTTTTAGGGGTAGCGGGGAGCTGTTTTTT

size: many
V: TRBV4-2
D: TRBD2
J: TRBJ2-3
CDR3: CASSPPGLAGGSTDTQYF
DNA: TGTGCCAGCAGCCCTCCGGGACTAGCGGGGGGGAGCACAGATACGCAGTATTTT

size: NA
V: TRBV20-1
D: NA
J: TRBJ2-2
CDR3: CSARDHRRSNTGELFF
DNA: TGCAGTGCTAGAGATCACCGGCGATCGAACACCGGGGAGCTGTTTTTT

size: few
V: TRBV7-9
D: NA
J: TRBJ2-1
CDR3: CASSRSQASNEQFF
DNA: TGTGCCAGCAGCAGGTCCCAGGCCTCCAATGAGCAGTTCTTC

size: NA
V: TRBV20-1
D: TRBD2
J: TRBJ2-1
CDR3: CSARDPAGAGNEQFF
DNA: TGCAGTGCTAGAGATCCAGCGGGGGCGGGGAATGAGCAGTTCTTC

size: few
V: TRBV24-1
D: NA
J: TRBJ2-2
CDR3: CATSADTGFNTGELFF
DNA: TGTGCCACCAGTGCGGATACAGGGTTCAACACCGGGGAGCTGTTTTTT

size: few
V: TRBV4-3
D: NA
J: TRBJ1-3
CDR3: CAISPGLSSGNTIYF
DNA: TGCGCCATCAGCCCGGGACTGAGCTCTGGAAACACCATATATTTT

size: many
V: TRBV12-3/TRBV12-4
D: TRBD1
J: TRBJ2-2
CDR3: CASSPRTGRVTGELFF
DNA: TGTGCCAGCAGTCCTCGGACAGGGAGAGTCACCGGGGAGCTGTTTTTT

size: few
V: TRBV6-6
D: TRBD1
J: TRBJ2-5
CDR3: CASTPHDREETQYF
DNA: TGTGCCAGCACCCCGCACGACAGGGAAGAGACCCAGTACTTC

size: NA
V: TRBV19
D: NA
J: TRBJ1-1
CDR3: CASSINPGGDTEAFF
DNA: TGTGCCAGTAGTATAAATCCGGGAGGGGACACTGAAGCTTTCTTT

size: NA
V: TRBV4-3
D: TRBD1
J: TRBJ2-2
CDR3: CASSQIIGTVGDGELFF
DNA: TGCGCCAGCAGCCAAATAATTGGGACAGTTGGAGACGGGGAGCTGTTTTTT

size: NA
V: TRBV4-1
D: TRBD2
J: TRBJ2-3
CDR3: CASSQAAGVTDTQYF
DNA: TGCGCCAGCAGCCAAGCTGCGGGAGTCACAGATACGCAGTATTTT

size: NA
V: TRBV14
D: NA
J: TRBJ2-2
CDR3: CASRRNSNTGELFF
DNA: TGTGCCAGCAGGCGGAACTCGAACACCGGGGAGCTGTTTTTT

size: NA
V: TRBV7-2
D: TRBD1
J: TRBJ2-1
CDR3: CASSGHRGSYNEQFF
DNA: TGTGCCAGCAGCGGCCACAGGGGAAGCTACAATGAGCAGTTCTTC

size: many
V: TRBV6-5
D: NA
J: TRBJ1-6
CDR3: CASRWGYNSPLHF
DNA: TGTGCCAGCAGGTGGGGGTATAATTCACCCCTCCACTTT

size: many
V: TRBV7-2
D: NA
J: TRBJ1-5
CDR3: CASSLDDIQPQHF
DNA: TGTGCCAGCAGCTTAGACGATATCCAACCCCAGCATTTT

size: NA
V: TRBV7-2
D: TRBD1
J: TRBJ1-1
CDR3: CASSAGTAKITEAFF
DNA: TGTGCCAGCAGCGCCGGGACAGCGAAGATCACTGAAGCTTTCTTT

size: NA
V: TRBV12-3/TRBV12-4
D: TRBD2
J: TRBJ2-1
CDR3: CASSAGLAGPWQFF
DNA: TGTGCCAGCAGCGCGGGACTAGCGGGGCCCTGGCAGTTCTTC

size: NA
V: TRBV6-2/TRBV6-3
D: NA
J: TRBJ2-7
CDR3: CASEGSSYEQYF
DNA: TGTGCCAGCGAGGGGAGCTCCTACGAGCAGTACTTC

size: few
V: TRBV4-2
D: NA
J: TRBJ1-2
CDR3: CASSREGDLYGYTF
DNA: TGTGCCAGCAGCCGGGAGGGGGACCTTTATGGCTACACCTTC

size: many
V: TRBV5-1
D: NA
J: TRBJ2-5
CDR3: CASSLLGAETQYF
DNA: TGCGCCAGCAGCTTGTTAGGGGCAGAGACCCAGTACTTC